Listed here are 7 T cell receptor beta chains from one sample, sequenced in a study of identical twins. TCRdb reprocessed the 5' RACE reads via MiXCR and lists one record per CDR3 protein. The sample contains roughly 690,000 distinct CDR3 sequences, 6.1% of which appear only once. Sequencing was done on a sample of naive T cells sorted from blood. These receptors were obtained from a man aged 18 to 29 in good health.

This clonotype was observed at least ten times. The chain recombines TRBV20-1 with TRBJ2-5, with 8 nucleotides matching TRBD1. This CDR3 is built from 13 residues. The J segment lost 5 bases and the V segment lost 7 bases, leaving 9 bases of the junction unmatched. Germline V CDR1 and CDR2: DFQATT, SNEGSKA (reference sequence). The CDR3 DNA follows: TGCAGTGGGCAGGGGGCGCTCCGGGAGACCCAGTACTTC. Amino acids: CSGQGALRETQYF.

This clonotype was found many times. The chain joins TRBV29-1 to TRBJ2-1, with D possibly being TRBD2 (5 bases). The CDR3 extends over 15 amino acids. Trimming cost V 0 bases and J 0 bases, with 9 bases left between them. The germline V gene has CDR1 SQVTM and CDR2 ANQGSEA. The CDR3 DNA reads as TGCAGCGTTGAAGAGCTGGGAGTCTCCTACAATGAGCAGTTCTTC. Translating gives CSVEELGVSYNEQFF.

This clonotype occurred a few times. The chain recombines TRBV12-3 or TRBV12-4 with TRBJ1-1; D perhaps matches TRBD1 (5 bases). Trimming left V 8 bases short and J 5 bases short, with 18 bases between. The CDR3 length is 14 residues. The CDR3 region has the DNA TGTGCCAGCTCGGCGGGGGATGGGGGGACTGAAGCTTTCTTT. It yields the protein CASSAGDGGTEAFF.

The V call is TRBV30, the J call TRBJ2-4; 8 nucleotides line up with TRBD2. From germline, CDR1 is GTSNPN and CDR2 SVGIG (reference sequence). V lost 5 bases to trimming and J lost 0 bases; unmatched junction nucleotides: 9. This CDR3 spans 16 amino acids. CDR3 DNA sequence: TGTGCCTGGTCCTTAGCGGGAACTGTAGCCAAAAACATTCAGTACTTC. This sequence encodes CAWSLAGTVAKNIQYF.

This clonotype has ten or more counts. The J gene is TRBJ2-1, the V gene TRBV6-1; the match to TRBD2 covers 9 bases. Germline V gives CDR1 MNHNS, CDR2 SASEGT. The CDR3 totals 15 residues. Trimming removed 7 bases from V and 2 bases from J; junction bases left unmatched: 6. The CDR3: CASKAREGAYNEQFF. DNA of the CDR3: TGTGCCAGCAAAGCGCGGGAGGGGGCCTACAATGAGCAGTTCTTC.

This clonotype has a count of ten or more. The V gene is TRBV29-1, the J gene TRBJ1-5, with D perhaps matching TRBD1 (5 bases). CDR1 and CDR2 (germline): SQVTM, ANQGSEA. V gave up 0 bases and J gave up 6 bases, with 9 bases separating them. This CDR3 has 13 residues. CDR3 amino acids: CSVEDRQGQPQHF. CDR3 in DNA: TGCAGCGTTGAAGATAGGCAGGGTCAGCCCCAGCATTTT.

This clonotype was detected a few times. The CDR3 DNA sequence: TGCAGCGTTGAGGGACAGTCCCAAGAGACCCAGTACTTC. Its translation: CSVEGQSQETQYF. The V gene is TRBV29-1, the J gene TRBJ2-5, with 7 bases lining up with TRBD1. The CDR3 length is 13 residues. V lost 3 bases, J lost 1 base, and 2 bases stayed unmatched. In germline, CDR1 is SQVTM, CDR2 ANQGSEA.